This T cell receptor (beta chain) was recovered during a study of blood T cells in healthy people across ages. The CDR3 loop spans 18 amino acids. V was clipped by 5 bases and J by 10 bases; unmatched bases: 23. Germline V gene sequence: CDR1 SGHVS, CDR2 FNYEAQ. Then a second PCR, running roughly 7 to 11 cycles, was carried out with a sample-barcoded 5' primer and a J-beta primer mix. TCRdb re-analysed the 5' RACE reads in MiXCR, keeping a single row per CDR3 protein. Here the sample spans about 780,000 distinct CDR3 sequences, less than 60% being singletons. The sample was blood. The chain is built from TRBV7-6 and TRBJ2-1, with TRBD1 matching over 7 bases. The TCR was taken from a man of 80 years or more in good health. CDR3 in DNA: TGTGCCAGCAGCCTACGTCCCCAGACAGGGCCGAGCTCCTACGAGCAGTTCTTC. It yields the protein CASSLRPQTGPSSYEQFF.